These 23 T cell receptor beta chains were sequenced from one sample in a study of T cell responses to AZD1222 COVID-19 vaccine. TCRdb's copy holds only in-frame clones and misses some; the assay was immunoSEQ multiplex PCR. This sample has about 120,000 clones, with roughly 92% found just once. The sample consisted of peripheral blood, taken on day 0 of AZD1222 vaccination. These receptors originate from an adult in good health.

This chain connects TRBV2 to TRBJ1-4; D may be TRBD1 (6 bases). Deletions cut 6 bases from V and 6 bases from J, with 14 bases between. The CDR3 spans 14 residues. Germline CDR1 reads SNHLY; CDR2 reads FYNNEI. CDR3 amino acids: CASRGAGEYEKLFF. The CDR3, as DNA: TGTGCCAGCAGGGGGGCCGGAGAATATGAAAAACTGTTTTTT.

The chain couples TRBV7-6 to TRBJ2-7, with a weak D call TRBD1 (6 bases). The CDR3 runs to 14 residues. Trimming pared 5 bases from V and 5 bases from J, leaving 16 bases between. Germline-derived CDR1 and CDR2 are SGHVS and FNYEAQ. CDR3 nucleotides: TGTGCCAGCAGCGGATACCGGACAGCGAACGAGCAGTACTTC. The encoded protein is CASSGYRTANEQYF.

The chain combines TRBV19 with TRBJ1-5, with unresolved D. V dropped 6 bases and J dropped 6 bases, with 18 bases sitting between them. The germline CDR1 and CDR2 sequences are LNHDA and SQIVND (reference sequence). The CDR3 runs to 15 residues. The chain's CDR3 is CASRRNRGKGQPQHF. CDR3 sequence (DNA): TGTGCCAGTAGGAGGAATCGAGGGAAAGGTCAGCCCCAGCATTTT.

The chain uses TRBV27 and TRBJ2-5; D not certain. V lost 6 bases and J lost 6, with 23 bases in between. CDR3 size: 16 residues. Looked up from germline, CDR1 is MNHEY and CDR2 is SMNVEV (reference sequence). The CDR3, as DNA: TGTGCCAGCAGCGACCTCCGGGCAGGTGGGATTAAGACCCAGTACTTC. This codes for CASSDLRAGGIKTQYF.

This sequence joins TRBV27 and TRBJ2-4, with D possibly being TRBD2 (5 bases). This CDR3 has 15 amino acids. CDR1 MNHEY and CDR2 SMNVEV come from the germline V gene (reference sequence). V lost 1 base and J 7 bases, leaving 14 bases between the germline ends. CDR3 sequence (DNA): TGTGCCAGCAGTTTATGGTCCGGCCGGGGTAACATTCAGTACTTC. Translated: CASSLWSGRGNIQYF.

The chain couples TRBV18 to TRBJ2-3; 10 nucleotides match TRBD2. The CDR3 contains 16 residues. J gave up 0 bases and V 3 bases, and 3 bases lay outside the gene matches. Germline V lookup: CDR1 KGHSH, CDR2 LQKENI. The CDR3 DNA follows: TGTGCCAGCTCACCGAGCGGGGGGGCTAGCACAGATACGCAGTATTTT. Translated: CASSPSGGASTDTQYF.

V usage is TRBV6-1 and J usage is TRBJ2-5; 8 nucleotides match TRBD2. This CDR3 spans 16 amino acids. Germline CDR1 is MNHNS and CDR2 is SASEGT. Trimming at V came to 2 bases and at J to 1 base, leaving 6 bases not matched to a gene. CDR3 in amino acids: CASSERSGGLQETQYF. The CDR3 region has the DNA TGTGCCAGCAGTGAAAGGAGCGGGGGCCTCCAAGAGACCCAGTACTTC.

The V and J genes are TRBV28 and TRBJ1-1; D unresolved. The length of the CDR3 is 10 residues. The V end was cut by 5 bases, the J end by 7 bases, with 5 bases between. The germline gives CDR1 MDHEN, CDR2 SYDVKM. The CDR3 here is CASSESEAFF. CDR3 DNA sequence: TGTGCCAGCAGTGAAAGTGAAGCTTTCTTT.

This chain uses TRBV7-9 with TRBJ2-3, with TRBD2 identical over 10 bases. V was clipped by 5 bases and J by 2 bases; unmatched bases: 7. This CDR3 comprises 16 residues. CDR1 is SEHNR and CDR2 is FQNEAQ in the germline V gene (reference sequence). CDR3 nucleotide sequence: TGTGCCAGCAGCCCTACGACTAGCGGGCTCACAGATACGCAGTATTTT. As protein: CASSPTTSGLTDTQYF.

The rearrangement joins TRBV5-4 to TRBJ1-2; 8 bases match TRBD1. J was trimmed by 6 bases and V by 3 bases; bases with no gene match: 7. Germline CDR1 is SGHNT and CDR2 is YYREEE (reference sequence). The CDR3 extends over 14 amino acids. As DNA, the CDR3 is TGTGCCAGCAGCTCACAGGGGGTTGACGATGGCTACACCTTC. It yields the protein CASSSQGVDDGYTF.

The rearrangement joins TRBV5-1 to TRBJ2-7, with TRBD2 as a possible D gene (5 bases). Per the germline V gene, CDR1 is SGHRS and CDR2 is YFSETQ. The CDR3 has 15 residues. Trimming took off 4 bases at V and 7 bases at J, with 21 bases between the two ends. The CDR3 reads CASSTGGPGSLEQYF. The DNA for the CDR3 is TGCGCCAGCAGCACGGGTGGTCCGGGAAGCCTGGAGCAGTACTTC.

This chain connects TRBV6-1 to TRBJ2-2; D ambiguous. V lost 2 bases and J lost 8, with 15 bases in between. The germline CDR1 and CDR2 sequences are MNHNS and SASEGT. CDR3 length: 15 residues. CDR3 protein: CASSELVPGSGELFF. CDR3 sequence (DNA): TGTGCCAGCAGTGAACTGGTCCCTGGGTCGGGGGAGCTGTTTTTT.

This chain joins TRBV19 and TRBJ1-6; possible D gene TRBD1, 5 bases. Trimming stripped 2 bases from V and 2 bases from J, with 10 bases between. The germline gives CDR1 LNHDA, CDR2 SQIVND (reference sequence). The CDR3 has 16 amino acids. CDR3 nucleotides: TGTGCCAGTAGTATACGCCGGGGCGCCTATAATTCACCCCTCCACTTT. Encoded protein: CASSIRRGAYNSPLHF.

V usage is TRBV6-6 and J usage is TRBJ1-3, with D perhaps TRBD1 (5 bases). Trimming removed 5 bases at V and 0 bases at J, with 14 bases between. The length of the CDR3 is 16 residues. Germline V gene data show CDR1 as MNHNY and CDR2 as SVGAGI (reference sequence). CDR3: CASSTRGRSSGNTIYF. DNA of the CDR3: TGTGCCAGCAGTACTAGGGGACGGAGCTCTGGAAACACCATATATTTT.

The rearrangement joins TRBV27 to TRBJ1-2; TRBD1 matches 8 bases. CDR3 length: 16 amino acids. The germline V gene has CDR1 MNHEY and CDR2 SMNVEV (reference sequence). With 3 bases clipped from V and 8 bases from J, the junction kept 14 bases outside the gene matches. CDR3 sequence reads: CASSFSGSGGGLGYTF. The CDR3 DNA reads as TGTGCCAGCAGTTTTTCAGGATCAGGGGGCGGATTGGGCTACACCTTC.

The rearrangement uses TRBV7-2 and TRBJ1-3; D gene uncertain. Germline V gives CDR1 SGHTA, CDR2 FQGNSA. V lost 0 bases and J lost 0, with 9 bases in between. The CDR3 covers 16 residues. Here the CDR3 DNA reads TGTGCCAGCAGCTTAGCCCCCGCCAGCTCTGGAAACACCATATATTTT. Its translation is CASSLAPASSGNTIYF.

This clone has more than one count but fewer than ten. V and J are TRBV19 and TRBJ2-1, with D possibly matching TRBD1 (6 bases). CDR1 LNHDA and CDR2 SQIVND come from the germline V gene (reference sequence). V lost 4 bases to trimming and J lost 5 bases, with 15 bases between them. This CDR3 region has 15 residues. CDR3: CASSRRGLGDNEQFF. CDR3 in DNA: TGTGCCAGTAGTAGAAGGGGGTTGGGGGACAATGAGCAGTTCTTC.

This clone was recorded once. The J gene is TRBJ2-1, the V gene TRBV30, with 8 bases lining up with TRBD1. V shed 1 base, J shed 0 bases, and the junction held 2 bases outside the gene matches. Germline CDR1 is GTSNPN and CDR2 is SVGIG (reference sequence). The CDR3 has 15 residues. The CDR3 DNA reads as TGTGCCTGGAGTGACGACAGGGGCTCCTACAATGAGCAGTTCTTC. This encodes CAWSDDRGSYNEQFF.

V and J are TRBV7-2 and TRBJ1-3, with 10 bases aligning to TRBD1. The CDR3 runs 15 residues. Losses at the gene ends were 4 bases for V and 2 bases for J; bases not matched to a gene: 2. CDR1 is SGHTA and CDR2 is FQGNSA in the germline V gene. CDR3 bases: TGTGCCAGCAGCTCGGGACAGGGGACTGGAAACACCATATATTTT. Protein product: CASSSGQGTGNTIYF.

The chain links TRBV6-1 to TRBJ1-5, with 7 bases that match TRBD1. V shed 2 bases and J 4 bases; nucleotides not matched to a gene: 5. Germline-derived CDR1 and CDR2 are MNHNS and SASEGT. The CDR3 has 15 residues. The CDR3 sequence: CASSERGQVNQPQHF. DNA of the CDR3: TGTGCCAGCAGTGAACGAGGACAGGTGAATCAGCCCCAGCATTTT.

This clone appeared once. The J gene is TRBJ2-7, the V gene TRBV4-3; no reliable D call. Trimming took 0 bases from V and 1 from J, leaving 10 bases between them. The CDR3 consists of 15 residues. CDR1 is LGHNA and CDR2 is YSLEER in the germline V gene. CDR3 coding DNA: TGCGCCAGCAGCCAAGATAGCAGACAATCCTACGAGCAGTACTTC. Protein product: CASSQDSRQSYEQYF.

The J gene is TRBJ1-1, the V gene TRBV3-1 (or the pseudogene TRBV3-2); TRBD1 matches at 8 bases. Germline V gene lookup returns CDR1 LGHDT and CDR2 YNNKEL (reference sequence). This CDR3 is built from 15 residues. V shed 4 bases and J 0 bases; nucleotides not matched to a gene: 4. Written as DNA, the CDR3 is TGTGCCAGCAGCCGGGACAGGATTATGAACACTGAAGCTTTCTTT. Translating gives CASSRDRIMNTEAFF.

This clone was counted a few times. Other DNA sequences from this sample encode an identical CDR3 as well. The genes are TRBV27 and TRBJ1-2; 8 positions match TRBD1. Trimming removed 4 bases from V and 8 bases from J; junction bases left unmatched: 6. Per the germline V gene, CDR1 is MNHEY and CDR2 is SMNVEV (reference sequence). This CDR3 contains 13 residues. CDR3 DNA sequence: TGTGCCAGCAGTTCAGGGGGCTCGGGGGGCTACACCTTC. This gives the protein CASSSGGSGGYTF.